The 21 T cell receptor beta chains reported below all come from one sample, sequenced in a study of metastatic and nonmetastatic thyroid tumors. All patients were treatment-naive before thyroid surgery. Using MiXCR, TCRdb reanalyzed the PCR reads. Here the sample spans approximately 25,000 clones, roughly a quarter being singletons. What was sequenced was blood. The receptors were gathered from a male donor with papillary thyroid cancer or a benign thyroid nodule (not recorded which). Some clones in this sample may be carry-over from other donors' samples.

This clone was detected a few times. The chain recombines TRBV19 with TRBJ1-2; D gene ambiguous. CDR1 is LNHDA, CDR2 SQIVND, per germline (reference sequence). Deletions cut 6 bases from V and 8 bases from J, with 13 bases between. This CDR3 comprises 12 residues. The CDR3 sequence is CASRTKSGGYTF. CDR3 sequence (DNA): TGTGCCAGTAGAACTAAGAGTGGCGGCTACACCTTC.

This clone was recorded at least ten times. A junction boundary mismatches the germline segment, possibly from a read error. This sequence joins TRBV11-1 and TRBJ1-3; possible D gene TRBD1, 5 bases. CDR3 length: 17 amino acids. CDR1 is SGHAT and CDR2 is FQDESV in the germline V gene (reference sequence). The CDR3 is CASSLVGGRGSGNTIYF. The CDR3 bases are TGTGCCAGCAGCTTAGTTGGCGGCCGGGGCTCTGGCAACACCATATATTTT.

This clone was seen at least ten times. DNA for the CDR3: TGTGCCAGCAGTTGGGGGAAGCTAGCGGGAGTAGGTGAGCAGTTCTTC. Translation: CASSWGKLAGVGEQFF. J is TRBJ2-1 and V is TRBV2; 10 positions agree with TRBD2. The trim removed 5 bases at V and 9 bases at J, leaving 13 bases unmatched. Germline loops: CDR1 SNHLY, CDR2 FYNNEI. This CDR3 region has 16 residues.

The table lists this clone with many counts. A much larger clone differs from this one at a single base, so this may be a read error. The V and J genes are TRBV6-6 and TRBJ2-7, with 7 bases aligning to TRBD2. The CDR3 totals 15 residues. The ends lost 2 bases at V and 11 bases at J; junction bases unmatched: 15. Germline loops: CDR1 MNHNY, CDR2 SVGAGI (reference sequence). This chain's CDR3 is CASSYDGTNGSREYF. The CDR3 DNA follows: TGTGCCAGCAGTTACGACGGGACTAACGGGAGCCGGGAGTACTTC.

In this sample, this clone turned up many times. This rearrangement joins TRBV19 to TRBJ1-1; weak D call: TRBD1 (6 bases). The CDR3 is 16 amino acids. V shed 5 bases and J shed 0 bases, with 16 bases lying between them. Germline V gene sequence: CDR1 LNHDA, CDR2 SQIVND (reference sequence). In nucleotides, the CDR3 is TGTGCCAGTAGTCCCCGACGACAGGTCATGAACACTGAAGCTTTCTTT. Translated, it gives CASSPRRQVMNTEAFF.

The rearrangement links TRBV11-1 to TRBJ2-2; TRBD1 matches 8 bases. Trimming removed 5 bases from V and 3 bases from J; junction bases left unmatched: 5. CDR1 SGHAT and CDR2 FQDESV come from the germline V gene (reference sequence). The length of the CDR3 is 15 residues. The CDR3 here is CASSLGQGHTGELFF. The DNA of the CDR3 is TGTGCCAGCAGCCTCGGACAGGGTCACACCGGGGAGCTGTTTTTT.

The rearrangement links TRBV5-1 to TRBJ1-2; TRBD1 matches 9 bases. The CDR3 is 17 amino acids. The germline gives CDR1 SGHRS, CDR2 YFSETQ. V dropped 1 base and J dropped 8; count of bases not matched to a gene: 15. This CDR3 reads CASSLFIPGTGPGGYTF. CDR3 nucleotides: TGCGCCAGCAGCTTGTTTATCCCCGGGACAGGGCCTGGGGGCTACACCTTC.

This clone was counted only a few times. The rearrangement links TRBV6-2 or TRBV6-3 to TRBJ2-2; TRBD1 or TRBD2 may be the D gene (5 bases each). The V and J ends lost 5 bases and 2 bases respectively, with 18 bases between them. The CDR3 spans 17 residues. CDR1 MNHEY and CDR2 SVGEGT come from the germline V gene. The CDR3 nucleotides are TGTGCCAGCAGTCCACGAGGGGACCCAAGCAACACCGGGGAGCTGTTTTTT. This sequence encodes CASSPRGDPSNTGELFF.

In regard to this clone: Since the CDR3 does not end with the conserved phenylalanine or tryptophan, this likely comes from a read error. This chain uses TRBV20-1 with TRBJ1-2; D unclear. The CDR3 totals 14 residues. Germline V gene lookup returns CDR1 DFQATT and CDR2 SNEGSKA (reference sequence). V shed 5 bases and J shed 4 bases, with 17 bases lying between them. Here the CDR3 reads CSAAMRPISYGYTL. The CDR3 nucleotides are TGCAGTGCTGCCATGCGACCCATTTCCTATGGCTACACCTTG.

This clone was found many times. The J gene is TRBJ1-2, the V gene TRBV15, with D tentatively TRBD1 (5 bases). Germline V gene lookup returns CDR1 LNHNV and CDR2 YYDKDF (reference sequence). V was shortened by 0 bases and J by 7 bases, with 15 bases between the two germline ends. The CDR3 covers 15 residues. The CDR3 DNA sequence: TGTGCCACCAGCAGAGAGAGGTCTACAGGTTCTGGCTACACCTTC. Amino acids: CATSRERSTGSGYTF.

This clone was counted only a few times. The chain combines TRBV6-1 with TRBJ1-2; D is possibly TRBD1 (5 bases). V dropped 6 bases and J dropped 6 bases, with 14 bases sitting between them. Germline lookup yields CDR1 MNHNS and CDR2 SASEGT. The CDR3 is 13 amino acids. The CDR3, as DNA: TGTGCCAGCAGCTGGGACGTTGACGATGGCTACACCTTC. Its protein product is CASSWDVDDGYTF.

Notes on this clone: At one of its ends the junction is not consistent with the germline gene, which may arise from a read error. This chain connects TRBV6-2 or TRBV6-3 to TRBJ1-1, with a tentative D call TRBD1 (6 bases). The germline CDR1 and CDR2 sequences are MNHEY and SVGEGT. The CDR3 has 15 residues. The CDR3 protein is CASRSKRGSFTGAFF. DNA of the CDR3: TGTGCCAGCAGGTCCAAAAGGGGGTCGTTCACTGGAGCTTTCTTT.

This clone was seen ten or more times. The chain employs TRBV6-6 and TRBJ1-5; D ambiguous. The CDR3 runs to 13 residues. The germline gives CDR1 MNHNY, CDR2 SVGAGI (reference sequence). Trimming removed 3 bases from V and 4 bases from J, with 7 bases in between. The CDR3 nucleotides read TGTGCCAGCAGTTATTCGGCAAATCAGCCCCAGCATTTT. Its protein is CASSYSANQPQHF.

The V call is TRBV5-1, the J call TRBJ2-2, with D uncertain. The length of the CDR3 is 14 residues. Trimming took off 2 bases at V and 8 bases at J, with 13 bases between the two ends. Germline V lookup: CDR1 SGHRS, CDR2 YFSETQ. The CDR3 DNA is TGCGCCAGCAGCTTTAGATGGGGTTCTGGGGAGCTGTTTTTT. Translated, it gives CASSFRWGSGELFF.

CDR3 sequence (DNA): TGTAACAGCAGTACCGGACTAGGGACCCAGTACTTC. Its translation is CNSSTGLGTQYF. This rearrangement joins TRBV6-5 to TRBJ2-5, with TRBD2 matching 7 bases. Germline V gene lookup returns CDR1 MNHEY and CDR2 SVGAGI. CDR3 length: 12 residues.

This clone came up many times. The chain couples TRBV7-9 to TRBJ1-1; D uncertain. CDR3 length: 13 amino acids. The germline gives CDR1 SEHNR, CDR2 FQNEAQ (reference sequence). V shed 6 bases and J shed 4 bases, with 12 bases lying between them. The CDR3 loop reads CASRLRVGTEAFF. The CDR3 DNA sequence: TGTGCCAGCAGATTGCGGGTTGGCACTGAAGCTTTCTTT. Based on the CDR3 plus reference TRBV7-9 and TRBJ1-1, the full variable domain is DTGVSQNPRHKITKRGQNVTFRCDPISEHNRLYWYRQTLGQGPEFLTYFQNEAQLEKSRLLSDRFSAERPKGSFSTLEIQRTEQGDSAMYLCASRLRVGTEAFFGQGTRLTVV.

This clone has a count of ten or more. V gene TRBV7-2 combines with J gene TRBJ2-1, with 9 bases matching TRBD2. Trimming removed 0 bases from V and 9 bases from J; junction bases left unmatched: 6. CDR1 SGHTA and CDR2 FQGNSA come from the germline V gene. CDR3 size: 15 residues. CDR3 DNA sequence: TGTGCCAGCAGCTTAGCTAGCGGGAGCTCGATTGAGCAGTTCTTC. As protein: CASSLASGSSIEQFF. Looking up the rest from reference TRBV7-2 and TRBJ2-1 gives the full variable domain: GAGVSQSPSNKVTEKGKDVELRCDPISGHTALYWYRQSLGQGLEFLIYFQGNSAPDKSGLPSDRFSAERTGGSVSTLTIQRTQQEDSAVYLCASSLASGSSIEQFFGPGTRLTVL.

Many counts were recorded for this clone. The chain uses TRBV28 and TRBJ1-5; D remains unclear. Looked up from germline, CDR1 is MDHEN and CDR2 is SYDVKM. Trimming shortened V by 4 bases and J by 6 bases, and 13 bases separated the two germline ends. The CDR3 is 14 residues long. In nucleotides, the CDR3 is TGTGCCAGCAGTTCCCCTGATCGGAGTCAGCCCCAGCATTTT. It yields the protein CASSSPDRSQPQHF. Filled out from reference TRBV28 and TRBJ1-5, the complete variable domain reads DVKVTQSSRYLVKRTGEKVFLECVQDMDHENMFWYRQDPGLGLRLIYFSYDVKMKEKGDIPEGYSVSREKKERFSLILESASTNQTSMYLCASSSPDRSQPQHFGDGTRLSIL.

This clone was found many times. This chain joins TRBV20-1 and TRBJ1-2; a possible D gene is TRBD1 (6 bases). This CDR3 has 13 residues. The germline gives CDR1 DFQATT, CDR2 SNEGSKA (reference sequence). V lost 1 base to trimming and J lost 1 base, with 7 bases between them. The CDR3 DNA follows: TGCAGTGCTAGAGGGGACAATAACTATGGCTACACCTTC. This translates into CSARGDNNYGYTF.

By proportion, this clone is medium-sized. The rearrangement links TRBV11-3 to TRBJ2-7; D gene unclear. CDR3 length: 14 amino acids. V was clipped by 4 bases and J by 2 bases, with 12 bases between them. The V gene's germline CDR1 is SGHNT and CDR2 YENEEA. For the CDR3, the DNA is TGTGCCAGCAGCTCGCGGCACATCACCTACGAGCAGTACTTC. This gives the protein CASSSRHITYEQYF.

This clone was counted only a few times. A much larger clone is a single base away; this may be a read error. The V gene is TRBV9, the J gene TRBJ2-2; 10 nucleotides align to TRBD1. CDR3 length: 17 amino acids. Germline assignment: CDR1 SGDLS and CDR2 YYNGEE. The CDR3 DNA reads TGTGACAGCAGCGGCTCCGGGACAGGGGTTAACACCGGGGAGCTGTTTTTT. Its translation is CDSSGSGTGVNTGELFF. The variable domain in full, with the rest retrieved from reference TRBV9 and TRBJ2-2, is DSGVTQTPKHLITATGQRVTLRCSPRSGDLSVYWYQQSLDQGLQFLIQYYNGEERAKGNILERFSAQQFPDLHSELNLSSLELGDSALYFCDSSGSGTGVNTGELFFGEGSRLTVL.